One sample yielded the 13 T cell receptor beta chains listed below, sequenced in a study of blood T cell repertoires in COVID-19. Measured with immunoSEQ multiplex PCR; TCRdb has only the in-frame clones, and not every one. The data hold about 280,000 clones, with 85% to 90% observed a single time. The sample comprised peripheral blood. The receptors come from a woman in her 30s with COVID-19, enrolled during active disease.

The genes are TRBV6-5 and TRBJ1-1, with 7 bases matching TRBD1. J lost 5 bases, V lost 6 bases, and 9 bases had no gene match. Germline CDR1 reads MNHEY; CDR2 reads SVGAGI. The CDR3 contains 14 residues. CDR3 bases: TGTGCCAGCAGGCAGGGGGGAGATTTTACTGAAGCTTTCTTT. It yields the protein CASRQGGDFTEAFF.

The rearrangement uses TRBV4-1 and TRBJ2-3, with D maybe TRBD2 (5 bases). This CDR3 contains 14 residues. With 1 base removed from V and 11 bases from J, the gap between germline ends came to 16 bases. Germline CDR1 is MGHRA and CDR2 is YSYEKL. The CDR3 nucleotides read TGCGCCAGCAGCCAAGGACTCCGGGGTAAGGAGCAGTATTTT. It encodes CASSQGLRGKEQYF.

V is TRBV2 and J is TRBJ1-2, with D tentatively TRBD1 (6 bases). Germline values: CDR1 SNHLY, CDR2 FYNNEI. Deletions cut 6 bases from V and 0 bases from J, with 8 bases between. This CDR3 contains 13 residues. The CDR3 DNA sequence: TGTGCCAGCAGACAGGGCTCTAACTATGGCTACACCTTC. Translating gives CASRQGSNYGYTF. The full variable domain, in which reference TRBV2 and TRBJ1-2 provide the parts outside the CDR3, is EPEVTQTPSHQVTQMGQEVILRCVPISNHLYFYWYRQILGQKVEFLVSFYNNEISEKSEIFDDQFSVERPDGSNFTLKIRSTKLEDSAMYFCASRQGSNYGYTFGSGTRLTVV.

The chain is built from TRBV28 and TRBJ1-5; the match to TRBD1 covers 7 bases. Germline values: CDR1 MDHEN, CDR2 SYDVKM. This CDR3 is built from 13 residues. Trimming cost V 6 bases and J 7 bases; bases outside gene matches: 6. This chain's CDR3 is CASRLTGTQPQHF. Here the CDR3 DNA reads TGTGCCAGCAGATTGACAGGGACCCAGCCCCAGCATTTT.

This chain joins TRBV29-1 and TRBJ2-1; 8 bases agree with TRBD1. The ends lost 8 bases at V and 7 bases at J; junction bases unmatched: 4. Germline V gene sequence: CDR1 SQVTM, CDR2 ANQGSEA. This CDR3 has 11 residues. The CDR3 sequence is CSLTGVNEQFF. CDR3 DNA sequence: TGCAGCTTGACAGGGGTAAATGAGCAGTTCTTC.

The rearrangement links TRBV13 to TRBJ2-1, with 8 bases fitting TRBD2. Per the germline V gene, CDR1 is PRHDT and CDR2 is FYEKMQ (reference sequence). This CDR3 is 15 amino acids long. V lost 5 bases, J lost 5 bases, and 8 bases stayed unmatched. For the CDR3, the DNA is TGTGCCAGCAGCGCCGGACTAGCAGTCGACAATGAGCAGTTCTTC. Residues: CASSAGLAVDNEQFF.

V and J are TRBV5-1 and TRBJ2-7; 11 nucleotides agree with TRBD2. Losses at the gene ends were 4 bases for V and 2 bases for J; bases not matched to a gene: 11. The CDR3 extends over 17 amino acids. Germline CDR1 SGHRS, CDR2 YFSETQ. For the CDR3, the DNA is TGCGCCAGCAGCCTCCCCGGGCTAGCGGGGGGAACCTACGAGCAGTACTTC. Translation: CASSLPGLAGGTYEQYF. The full variable domain, completed using reference TRBV5-1 and TRBJ2-7, is KAGVTQTPRYLIKTRGQQVTLSCSPISGHRSVSWYQQTPGQGLQFLFEYFSETQRNKGNFPGRFSGRQFSNSRSEMNVSTLELGDSALYLCASSLPGLAGGTYEQYFGPGTRLTVT.

The genes are TRBV29-1 and TRBJ2-1; 12 nucleotides align to TRBD2. The CDR3 has 16 residues. The germline gives CDR1 SQVTM, CDR2 ANQGSEA. CDR3 bases: TGCAGTCTGAAACGGCTAGCGGGGGGGGCGTACAATGAGCAGTTCTTC. It codes for CSLKRLAGGAYNEQFF.

J is TRBJ2-1 and V is TRBV6-4; 11 bases line up with TRBD1. The CDR3 length is 16 residues. The germline CDR1 and CDR2 sequences are MRHNA and SNTAGT. J gave up 4 bases and V 6 bases, and 8 bases lay outside the gene matches. The CDR3 DNA reads TGTGCCAGCAGCGGACGGGGGGACAGGGGGTACAATGAGCAGTTCTTC. Protein sequence: CASSGRGDRGYNEQFF.

The chain uses TRBV5-4 and TRBJ2-1, with no clear D. V dropped 0 bases and J dropped 5 bases, with 6 bases sitting between them. The germline CDR1 and CDR2 sequences are SGHNT and YYREEE (reference sequence). CDR3 size: 13 residues. The CDR3 DNA sequence: TGTGCCAGCAGCTTGGGACTCCACAATGAGCAGTTCTTC. This sequence encodes CASSLGLHNEQFF.

The J gene is TRBJ2-5, the V gene TRBV7-9; 7 bases align to TRBD2. The CDR3 is 17 residues long. The junction had 16 bases not matched to a gene; V was cut back by 7 bases and J by 2 bases. Germline-derived CDR1 and CDR2 are SEHNR and FQNEAQ (reference sequence). For the CDR3, the DNA is TGTGCCAGCACCCGAGAACTCGGGGGAGGGCGGCAAGAGACCCAGTACTTC. This gives the protein CASTRELGGGRQETQYF. The complete variable domain, with remaining parts taken from reference TRBV7-9 and TRBJ2-5, reads DTGVSQNPRHKITKRGQNVTFRCDPISEHNRLYWYRQTLGQGPEFLTYFQNEAQLEKSRLLSDRFSAERPKGSFSTLEIQRTEQGDSAMYLCASTRELGGGRQETQYFGPGTRLLVL.

CDR3 residues: CAISEATRSYEQYF. CDR3 nucleotide sequence: TGTGCCATCAGTGAGGCTACTCGCTCCTACGAGCAGTACTTC. The rearrangement uses TRBV10-3 and TRBJ2-7; no clear D. This CDR3 has 14 amino acids. Germline CDR1 reads ENHRY; CDR2 reads SYGVKD. The V and J ends lost 2 bases and 0 bases respectively, with 8 bases between them.

On this clone itself: At one end, the junction sequence differs from germline, possibly due to a read error. The rearrangement uses TRBV6-1 and TRBJ2-7, with TRBD2 matching over 7 bases. In germline, CDR1 is MNHNS, CDR2 SASEGT. The CDR3 is 13 residues long. CDR3 DNA: TGTGCCAGCAGCGAAGGAGCCGGGGGGAAGCAGTACTTC. It specifies CASSEGAGGKQYF.